The present T cell receptor (beta chain) was sequenced within a study of CXCR3-negative and CXCR3-positive naive CD8 T cells. With UMI labels, 5' RACE was used to prepare the TRB cDNA libraries. Using the 5' RACE reads, TCRdb records one entry per CDR3 protein without DNA. The table for this sample gives about 120,000 distinct CDR3 sequences. As for this clonotype: Its specificity is not known.

The study, taken as a whole, reports: Relative to CXCR3-negative naive cells, CXCR3-positive naive cells had more hydrophobic TRB CDR3s. In cryopreserved cells, CXCR3 expression partially decreased, and fresh PBMCs were used in most assays.

The CDR3 covers 17 residues. Germline assignment: CDR1 DFQATT and CDR2 SNEGSKA (reference sequence). The chain joins TRBV20-1 to TRBJ2-3; TCRdb's D gene call, TRBD2, goes unchecked for lack of DNA. Input material: naive CXCR3+ CD8+ T cells from blood. Regarding subset: CD45RO-CCR7+CD27+CD95- naive CD8+ T cells expressing CXCR3 (TNR3+). This clonotype was sampled from a human donor in good health. Some clones in this sample may be carry-over from other donors' samples. The CDR3 protein is CSARDRLAGGPADTQYF.